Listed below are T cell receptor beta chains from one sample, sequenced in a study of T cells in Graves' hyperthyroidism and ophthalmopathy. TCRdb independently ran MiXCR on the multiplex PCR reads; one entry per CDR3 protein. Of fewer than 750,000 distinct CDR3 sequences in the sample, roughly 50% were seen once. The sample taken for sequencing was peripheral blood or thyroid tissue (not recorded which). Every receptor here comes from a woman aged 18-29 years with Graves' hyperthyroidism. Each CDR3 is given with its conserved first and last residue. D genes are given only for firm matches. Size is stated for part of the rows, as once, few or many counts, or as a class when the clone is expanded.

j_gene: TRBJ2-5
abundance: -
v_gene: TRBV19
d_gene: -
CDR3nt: TGTGCCAGTAATAGGCTGGAAGGGGAGGTGAGGGGGACCCAGTACTTC
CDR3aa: CASNRLEGEVRGTQYF

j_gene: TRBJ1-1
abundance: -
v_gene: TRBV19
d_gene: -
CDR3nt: TGTGCCAGTAGTTTCCTGGCCGGGAACACTGAAGCTTTCTTT
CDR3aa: CASSFLAGNTEAFF

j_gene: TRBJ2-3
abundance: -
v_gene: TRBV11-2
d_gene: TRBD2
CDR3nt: TGTGCCAGCAGCTCCGGGACTAGCGGGAGGACGGCAGATACGCAGTATTTT
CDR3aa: CASSSGTSGRTADTQYF

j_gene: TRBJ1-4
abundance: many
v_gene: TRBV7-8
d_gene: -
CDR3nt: TGTGCGAGCGTAAGGGACCGGGTTGCAACTAATGAAAAACTGTTTTTT
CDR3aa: CASVRDRVATNEKLFF

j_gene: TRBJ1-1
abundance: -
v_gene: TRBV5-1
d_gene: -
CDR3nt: TGCGCCAGCAGCGTAGGGGAGGGCACTGAAGCTTTCTTT
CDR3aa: CASSVGEGTEAFF

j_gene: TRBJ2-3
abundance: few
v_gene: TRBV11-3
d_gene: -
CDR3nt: TGTGCCAGCAGCTTAGATGCCAGCGCATCCACAGATACGCAGTATTTT
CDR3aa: CASSLDASASTDTQYF

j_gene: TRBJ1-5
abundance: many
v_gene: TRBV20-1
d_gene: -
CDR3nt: TGCAGTGCAGACCCCTCTGCAGGGGCTCAGCCCCAGCATTTT
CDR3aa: CSADPSAGAQPQHF

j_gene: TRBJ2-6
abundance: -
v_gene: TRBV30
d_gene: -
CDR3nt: TGTGCCTGGACGTCCTGGCGGGCTACTGGGGCCAACGTCCTGACTTTC
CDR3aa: CAWTSWRATGANVLTF

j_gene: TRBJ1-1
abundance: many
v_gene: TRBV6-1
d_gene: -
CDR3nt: TGTGCCAGCAGTGGAACATGGTACACTGAAGCTTTCTTT
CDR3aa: CASSGTWYTEAFF

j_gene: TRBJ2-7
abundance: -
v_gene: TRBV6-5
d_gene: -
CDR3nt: TGTGCCGGCAGTTACTGGGGTCTCAAGGAACAGCAGTACTTC
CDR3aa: CAGSYWGLKEQQYF

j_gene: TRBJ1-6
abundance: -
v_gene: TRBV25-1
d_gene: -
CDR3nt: TGTGCCAGCAGCTCTGGGGATGGCGGCGGCCATCGCTCACCCCTCCACTTT
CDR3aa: CASSSGDGGGHRSPLHF

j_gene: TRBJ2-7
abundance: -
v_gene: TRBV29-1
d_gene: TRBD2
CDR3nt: TGCAGCGTTGACGGGGGGGCAGGGGCTTCCTACGAGCAGTACTTC
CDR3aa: CSVDGGAGASYEQYF

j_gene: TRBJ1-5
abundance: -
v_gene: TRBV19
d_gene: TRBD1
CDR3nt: TGTGCCAGTGGTGGGGACAGGGGGCCTGGTCAGCCCCAGCATTTT
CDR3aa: CASGGDRGPGQPQHF

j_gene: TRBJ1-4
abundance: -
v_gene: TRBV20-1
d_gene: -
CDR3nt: TGCAGTGCTAGAGTACAGAGAACTAATGAAAAACTGTTTTTT
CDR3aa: CSARVQRTNEKLFF